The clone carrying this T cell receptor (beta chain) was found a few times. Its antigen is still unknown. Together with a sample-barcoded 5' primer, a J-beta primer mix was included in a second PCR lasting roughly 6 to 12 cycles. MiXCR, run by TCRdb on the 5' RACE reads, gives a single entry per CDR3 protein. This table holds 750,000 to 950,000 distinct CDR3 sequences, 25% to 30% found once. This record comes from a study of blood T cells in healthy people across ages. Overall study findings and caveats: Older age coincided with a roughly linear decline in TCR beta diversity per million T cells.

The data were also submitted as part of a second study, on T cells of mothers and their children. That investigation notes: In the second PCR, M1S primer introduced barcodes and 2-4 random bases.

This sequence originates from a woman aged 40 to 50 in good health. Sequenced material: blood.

The chain's CDR3 is CASSPLQGVRTEAFF. CDR3 nucleotide sequence: TGTGCCAGCAGCCCTCTACAGGGTGTGAGAACTGAAGCTTTCTTT. The V gene is TRBV11-2, the J gene TRBJ1-1; possible D gene TRBD1, 6 bases. Germline V gives CDR1 SGHAT, CDR2 FQNNGV. The CDR3 loop spans 15 amino acids. Trimming shortened V by 5 bases and J by 5 bases, and 18 bases separated the two germline ends. The full variable domain, in which reference TRBV11-2 and TRBJ1-1 provide the parts outside the CDR3, is EAGVAQSPRYKIIEKRQSVAFWCNPISGHATLYWYQQILGQGPKLLIQFQNNGVVDDSQLPKDRFSAERLKGVDSTLKIQPAKLEDSAVYLCASSPLQGVRTEAFFGQGTRLTVV.